This T cell receptor beta chain was identified during a study of blood T cell repertoires in COVID-19. Study context: PBMCs, B-cell-depleted T cells, or T cells were the source of the cDNA or gDNA that made up the material.

Recovery meant two consecutive negative NP/OP PCR tests, professional clearance, or resolved symptoms. The method was immunoSEQ multiplex PCR; TCRdb's version includes in-frame clones alone and lacks a portion of them. This table has around 240,000 clones, about 84% appearing once. Unmatched junction bases numbered 13, after V lost 6 bases and J lost 9 bases. This CDR3 contains 14 residues. The germline V gene encodes CDR1 MNHEY and CDR2 SMNVEV (reference sequence). V is TRBV27 and J is TRBJ2-7, with TRBD2 matching over 8 bases. This clonotype originated in a woman aged 45 to 65 who had recovered from COVID-19. The sample was PBMCs or T cells enriched from blood (not recorded which). The CDR3 nucleotides read TGTGCCAGCAGCCGGTTCAGCGGGAGTGGGGTGCAGTACTTC. As protein: CASSRFSGSGVQYF.